Listed here are 10 T cell receptor beta chains from one sample, sequenced in a study of blood T cell repertoires in COVID-19. Clones were read by immunoSEQ multiplex PCR, and TCRdb kept only the in-frame ones, dropping some. Of about 98,000 clones listed, approximately 86% are singletons. The sample consisted of peripheral blood. All receptors derive from a man aged 50-60 years with acute or convalescent COVID-19.

V and J are TRBV12-3 or TRBV12-4 and TRBJ1-5, with D uncertain. CDR3 size: 13 residues. Between the trimmed V and J ends, which lost 2 bases and 4 bases, there was a span of 6 bases. CDR3 sequence reads: CASSLRENQPQHF. For the CDR3, the DNA is TGTGCCAGCAGTTTACGGGAGAATCAGCCCCAGCATTTT.

The chain uses TRBV7-8 and TRBJ1-4, with D tentatively TRBD1 (6 bases). Germline CDR1 reads SGHVS; CDR2 reads FQNEAQ. V lost 4 bases and J 5 bases, leaving 14 bases between the germline ends. This CDR3 spans 15 amino acids. The chain's CDR3 is CASSYRGGANEKLFF. As DNA, the CDR3 is TGTGCCAGCAGCTACCGCGGGGGGGCGAATGAAAAACTGTTTTTT.

V is TRBV6-2 or TRBV6-3 and J is TRBJ2-5; TRBD2 matches 11 bases. V dropped 2 bases and J dropped 5; count of bases not matched to a gene: 22. CDR3 size: 21 residues. Germline V gene lookup returns CDR1 MNHEY and CDR2 SVGEGT. CDR3 DNA: TGTGCCAGCAGTTACGACGTGGGACTAGCGGATGAGCGGGGGATGTGGGAGACCCAGTACTTC. It yields the protein CASSYDVGLADERGMWETQYF.

The J gene is TRBJ1-4, the V gene TRBV5-6, with 7 bases identical to TRBD1. CDR1 is SGHDT and CDR2 is YYEEEE in the germline V gene. J lost 8 bases, V lost 1 base, and 8 bases had no gene match. The CDR3 has 15 amino acids. The CDR3 loop is CASSLLGAGGEKLFF. In DNA, the CDR3 is TGTGCCAGCAGCTTGTTAGGGGCAGGGGGAGAAAAACTGTTTTTT.

This rearrangement joins TRBV6-5 to TRBJ2-7; maybe TRBD2 (6 bases). This CDR3 has 15 amino acids. V lost 5 bases and J 3 bases, leaving 17 bases between the germline ends. CDR1 and CDR2 (germline): MNHEY, SVGAGI. The CDR3, as DNA: TGTGCCAGCAGTCAAACCCCGAGGGACTTCTACGAGCAGTACTTC. It specifies CASSQTPRDFYEQYF.

The genes are TRBV3-1 (or the pseudogene TRBV3-2) and TRBJ2-1, with TRBD2 matching over 10 bases. Trimming removed 6 bases from V and 8 bases from J; junction bases left unmatched: 13. Germline lookup yields CDR1 LGHDT and CDR2 YNNKEL (reference sequence). CDR3 length equals 16 residues. The DNA for the CDR3 is TGTGCCAGCAGTGTCAAGCCTAGCGGGAGAGGCGATGAGCAGTTCTTC. Its translation: CASSVKPSGRGDEQFF.

The chain uses TRBV2 and TRBJ2-1; D might be TRBD2 (6 bases). Germline-derived CDR1 and CDR2 are SNHLY and FYNNEI. This CDR3 contains 13 residues. The CDR3 DNA sequence: TGTGGCCCGCGAAGGAGGGACGGCAATGAGCAGTTCTTC. Encoded protein: CGPRRRDGNEQFF.

The chain couples TRBV9 to TRBJ2-7; 10 bases fit TRBD2. Germline-derived CDR1 and CDR2 are SGDLS and YYNGEE. CDR3 length: 14 amino acids. V was clipped by 2 bases and J by 5 bases; unmatched bases: 4. The CDR3 nucleotides read TGTGCCAGCAGCGTCAGGCTAGCGGGAGACGAGCAGTACTTC. Its translation: CASSVRLAGDEQYF.

The rearrangement joins TRBV5-1 to TRBJ1-1; D unclear. Germline V CDR1 and CDR2: SGHRS, YFSETQ. There are 14 residues in the CDR3. Trimming shortened V by 0 bases and J by 7 bases, and 13 bases separated the two germline ends. DNA of the CDR3: TGCGCCAGCAGCTTGGTTGTTGGATCGGGTGAAGCTTTCTTT. This gives the protein CASSLVVGSGEAFF.

The V gene is TRBV18, the J gene TRBJ2-3; TRBD1 matches 11 bases. J gave up 4 bases and V 6 bases, and 3 bases lay outside the gene matches. There are 14 residues in the CDR3. CDR1 is KGHSH and CDR2 is LQKENI in the germline V gene. This chain's CDR3 is CASSRGQGADTQYF. CDR3 sequence (DNA): TGTGCCAGCTCTCGGGGACAGGGGGCAGATACGCAGTATTTT.